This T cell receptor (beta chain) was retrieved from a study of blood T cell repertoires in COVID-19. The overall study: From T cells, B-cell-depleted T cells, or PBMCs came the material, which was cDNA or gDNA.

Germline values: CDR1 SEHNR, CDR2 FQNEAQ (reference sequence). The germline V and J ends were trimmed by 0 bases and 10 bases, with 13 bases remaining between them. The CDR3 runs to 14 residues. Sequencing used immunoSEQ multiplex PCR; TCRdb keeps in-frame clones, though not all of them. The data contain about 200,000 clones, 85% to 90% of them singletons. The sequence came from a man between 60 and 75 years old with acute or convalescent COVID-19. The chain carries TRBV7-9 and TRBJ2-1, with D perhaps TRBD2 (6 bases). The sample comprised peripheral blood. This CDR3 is CASSLASTGEEQFF. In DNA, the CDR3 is TGTGCCAGCAGCTTAGCGTCGACGGGGGAAGAGCAGTTCTTC.